This is a list of T cell receptor beta chains from one sample in a study of T cell responses to AZD1222 COVID-19 vaccine. Here immunoSEQ multiplex PCR was the method, and the copy in TCRdb shows in-frame clones only, minus some. The sample lists roughly 140,000 clones; 88% were seen once. The specimen comprised peripheral blood, sampled on day 0 of MenACWY control vaccination. The receptors come from an adult in good health. CDR3s include the opening cysteine and the closing phenylalanine or tryptophan. A D gene is named only where the DNA matches it firmly. Not all rows give a size; the values are once, few, many and, for expanded clones, a class.

cdr3_aa	cdr3_nt	v_call	j_call	clone_size	d_call	cdr3_length
CASSLHSYEQYF	TGTGCCAGCAGCCTACACTCCTACGAGCAGTACTTC	TRBV7-8	TRBJ2-7	.	.	12
CASSTRDSFNQPQHF	TGTGCCAGTAGTACCAGGGACAGTTTCAATCAGCCCCAGCATTTT	TRBV19	TRBJ1-5	.	TRBD1	15
CAWGQGSTYEQYF	TGTGCCTGGGGACAGGGGTCTACCTACGAGCAGTACTTC	TRBV30	TRBJ2-7	.	TRBD1	13
CASSVVTSGMVDEQFF	TGTGCCAGCAGCGTAGTTACTAGCGGGATGGTAGATGAGCAGTTCTTC	TRBV9	TRBJ2-1	once	TRBD2	16
CSVAGPRPGASGNEQFF	TGCAGCGTCGCAGGTCCCCGTCCAGGAGCGTCTGGCAATGAGCAGTTCTTC	TRBV29-1	TRBJ2-1	.	.	17
CASSLDSYNSPLHF	TGTGCCAGCAGCCTGGACAGCTATAATTCACCCCTCCACTTT	TRBV2	TRBJ1-6	.	.	14
CASSHVGQGPYEQYF	TGCGCCAGCAGCCATGTGGGGCAGGGACCCTACGAGCAGTACTTC	TRBV4-3	TRBJ2-7	.	.	15
CASSVRGNSGNTIYF	TGTGCCAGCAGCGTACGGGGGAACTCTGGAAACACCATATATTTT	TRBV9	TRBJ1-3	.	.	15
CASSPPGQHLEKLFF	TGTGCCAGCAGCCCGCCGGGACAGCACCTTGAAAAACTGTTTTTT	TRBV4-2	TRBJ1-4	.	TRBD1	15
CASSLEGRGGWEAFF	TGCGCCAGCAGCTTGGAAGGACGGGGTGGATGGGAAGCTTTCTTT	TRBV5-1	TRBJ1-1	.	.	15
CASTPIQGAPGYTF	TGTGCCAGCACCCCTATACAGGGGGCGCCCGGCTACACCTTC	TRBV7-8	TRBJ1-2	.	TRBD1	14
CASSRRRGSYEQYF	TGTGCCAGCAGCCGACGAAGGGGCTCCTACGAGCAGTACTTC	TRBV5-6	TRBJ2-7	.	.	14
CASSLTPGLHNEQFF	TGTGCCAGCAGCTTAACTCCGGGACTACACAATGAGCAGTTCTTC	TRBV7-8	TRBJ2-1	.	TRBD2	15
CASSLTSGGRDEQFF	TGCGCCAGCAGCCTTACTAGCGGGGGGCGCGATGAGCAGTTCTTC	TRBV4-1	TRBJ2-1	.	TRBD2	15
CASSRVAGTSGELFF	TGTGCCAGCAGCCGTGTGGCTGGGACCTCCGGGGAGCTGTTTTTT	TRBV3-1/TRBV3-2	TRBJ2-2	.	.	15
CASSSRTGGSPLHF	TGTGCCAGCAGCTCGCGGACAGGAGGTTCACCCCTCCACTTT	TRBV9	TRBJ1-6	.	TRBD1	14
CASSQGVPRGPQHF	TGCGCCAGCAGCCAAGGGGTACCCAGGGGGCCCCAGCATTTT	TRBV4-1	TRBJ1-5	.	.	14
CASRRQGTVAYGYTF	TGCGCCAGCAGGCGACAGGGAACGGTCGCCTATGGCTACACCTTC	TRBV5-1	TRBJ1-2	.	TRBD1	15
CASGLQGNTEAFF	TGTGCTAGTGGCCTACAGGGGAACACTGAAGCTTTCTTT	TRBV12-5	TRBJ1-1	.	.	13
CASSSVTGAMNTEAFF	TGTGCCAGCAGTTCCGTGACAGGGGCCATGAACACTGAAGCTTTCTTT	TRBV6-5	TRBJ1-1	.	TRBD1	16
CASSGRIGVYGYTF	TGTGCCTCCTCAGGCAGGATCGGGGTCTATGGCTACACCTTC	TRBV10-3	TRBJ1-2	.	.	14
CASSTTQGTRNTEAFF	TGTGCCAGCAGCACGACACAGGGGACAAGAAATACTGAAGCTTTCTTT	TRBV11-3	TRBJ1-1	.	TRBD1	16
CASSQDAGGNSNSPLHF	TGTGCCAGCAGCCAAGACGCAGGGGGGAATTCTAATTCACCCCTCCACTTT	TRBV3-1/TRBV3-2	TRBJ1-6	.	TRBD1	17
CASCADGGNYGYTF	TGTGCCAGCTGCGCGGATGGGGGCAACTATGGCTACACCTTC	TRBV7-3	TRBJ1-2	.	.	14
CASSDGTGQNYGYTF	TGTGCCAGCAGTGACGGGACAGGCCAAAATTATGGCTACACCTTC	TRBV7-2	TRBJ1-2	.	TRBD1	15
CASSQPPLTRRDRVEDIQYF	TGCGCCAGCAGCCAACCTCCCCTTACTCGACGGGACAGGGTGGAAGACATTCAGTACTTC	TRBV4-1	TRBJ2-4	once	TRBD1	20
CASSPAEETQYF	TGTGCCAGCTCACCAGCGGAAGAGACCCAGTACTTC	TRBV18	TRBJ2-5	once	.	12
CASRIREGSYEQYF	TGTGCCAGTAGAATCCGGGAAGGGTCCTACGAGCAGTACTTC	TRBV19	TRBJ2-7	once	.	14
CASSTTGVADTQYF	TGTGCCAGCAGCACCACAGGGGTAGCAGATACGCAGTATTTT	TRBV5-5	TRBJ2-3	.	TRBD1	14
CASSDRQGNSPLHF	TGTGCCAGCAGCGATCGACAGGGAAATTCACCCCTCCACTTT	TRBV9	TRBJ1-6	few	TRBD1	14
CASSQGRAPGNTIYF	TGCGCCAGCAGCCAAGGACGGGCCCCTGGAAACACCATATATTTT	TRBV4-1	TRBJ1-3	.	.	15
CASRWTGANEQYF	TGCGCCAGCCGGTGGACAGGGGCGAACGAGCAGTACTTC	TRBV5-1	TRBJ2-7	.	TRBD1	13
CATTDRQNNYGYTF	TGTGCCACAACGGATCGGCAGAATAACTATGGCTACACCTTC	TRBV24-1	TRBJ1-2	once	.	14
CASSSVYGSYNEQFF	TGTGCCAGTTCGTCCGTTTATGGATCCTACAATGAGCAGTTCTTC	TRBV19	TRBJ2-1	.	.	15
CAWSPTRIGVYGELFF	TGTGCCTGGAGTCCTACGCGTATAGGGGTCTACGGGGAGCTGTTTTTT	TRBV30	TRBJ2-2	.	.	16
CASSLKTVPYNSPLHF	TGTGCCAGCAGCTTGAAGACGGTTCCCTATAATTCACCCCTCCACTTT	TRBV11-2	TRBJ1-6	.	.	16
CASFRAPSYNEQFF	TGTGCCAGTTTCCGGGCCCCCTCCTACAATGAGCAGTTCTTC	TRBV6-5	TRBJ2-1	.	.	14
CASSRNFDKGVLSGANVLTF	TGTGCCAGCAGCCGTAATTTCGACAAGGGGGTCCTCTCTGGGGCCAACGTCCTGACTTTC	TRBV13	TRBJ2-6	.	.	20
CASSQQTGGGYTF	TGTGCCAGCAGCCAACAGACAGGGGGTGGCTACACCTTC	TRBV14	TRBJ1-2	.	TRBD1	13
CASSLSPGVTYEQYF	TGTGCCAGCAGCTTGTCGCCAGGGGTAACCTACGAGCAGTACTTC	TRBV5-4	TRBJ2-7	once	.	15